The next 9 T cell receptor beta chains were all read from a single sample in a study of blood T cells in healthy people across ages. Using a J-beta primer mix together with a sample-barcoded 5' primer, a second PCR was run for roughly 7 to 11 cycles. TCRdb reprocessed the 5' RACE reads with MiXCR, giving one entry per CDR3 protein. The repertoire consists of hundreds of thousands of distinct CDR3 sequences, with about 30% occurring once and the leading ten covering approximately 14%. Sequencing was carried out using blood. Source of these receptors: a woman of 80 years or more in good health.

As to this clonotype: A clone one base away is much larger, so this may be a read error. J is TRBJ1-2 and V is TRBV28, with D possibly TRBD1 on 5 matching bases. Trimming took 6 bases from V and 5 from J, leaving 16 bases between them. CDR3 size: 14 residues. CDR1 is MDHEN, CDR2 SYDVKM, per germline. The CDR3: CASRHLGRNYGYTF. Here the CDR3 DNA reads TGTGCCAGCAGGCACCTGGGACGGAATTATGGCTACACCTTC.

The chain uses TRBV11-2 and TRBJ2-3; 7 bases line up with TRBD1. V trimming: 2 bases; J trimming: 1 base; junction bases outside the gene matches: 12. CDR1 and CDR2 (germline): SGHAT, FQNNGV. The CDR3 sequence is 18 residues long. CDR3 residues: CASSLKGAGQAGTDTQYF. As DNA, the CDR3 is TGTGCCAGCAGCTTAAAGGGAGCCGGACAGGCCGGCACAGATACGCAGTATTTT.

This clonotype was detected only a few times. This may arise from a read error, as a much more abundant clone is one base away. The chain couples TRBV29-1 to TRBJ2-5; the match to TRBD1 covers 12 bases. Germline V gives CDR1 SQVTM, CDR2 ANQGSEA. Trimming at V came to 6 bases and at J to 11 bases, leaving 16 bases not matched to a gene. The CDR3 totals 15 residues. The CDR3 loop reads CSVNPRDRGRNEQYF. DNA of the CDR3: TGCAGCGTCAATCCCCGGGACAGGGGGCGAAATGAGCAGTACTTC.

V is TRBV27 and J is TRBJ1-4; D is undetermined. The V end lost 3 bases, the J end lost 1 base, and 15 bases lay between the germline ends. Germline V CDR1 and CDR2: MNHEY, SMNVEV (reference sequence). This CDR3 comprises 17 residues. The CDR3 reads CASSFYPLSGTNEKLFF. CDR3 sequence (DNA): TGTGCCAGCAGTTTCTACCCATTATCGGGAACTAATGAAAAACTGTTTTTT.

This rearrangement joins TRBV12-3 or TRBV12-4 to TRBJ2-2, with TRBD2 identical over 14 bases. V shed 6 bases and J 8 bases; nucleotides not matched to a gene: 8. The length of the CDR3 is 16 residues. The CDR3 spells CASRLGTSGRVGELFF. CDR3 DNA sequence: TGTGCCAGCAGACTGGGGACTAGCGGGAGAGTAGGGGAGCTGTTTTTT.

This clonotype was picked up many times. CDR3 protein: CASSVTGANYGYTF. In DNA form, the CDR3 reads TGCGCCAGCAGCGTGACAGGGGCGAACTATGGCTACACCTTC. The V and J genes are TRBV5-1 and TRBJ1-2, with TRBD1 matching 8 bases. The germline V gene encodes CDR1 SGHRS and CDR2 YFSETQ. Trimming at V came to 4 bases and at J to 2 bases, leaving 4 bases not matched to a gene. The CDR3 spans 14 residues.

This clonotype was found once. A read error may produce the germline difference seen at one junction end. The chain recombines TRBV7-8 with TRBJ1-5, with D hard to call. The CDR3 totals 13 residues. CDR1 SGHVS and CDR2 FQNEAQ come from the germline V gene. CDR3 residues: CACSLVGDQPQHF. The CDR3 bases are TGTGCCTGCAGCTTAGTCGGGGATCAGCCCCAGCATTTT.

The CDR3 region has the DNA TGCAGCGTTGCCCGGGGCCCTTCCACCGGGGAGCTGTTTTTT. Translation gives CSVARGPSTGELFF. V is TRBV29-1 and J is TRBJ2-2; D assignment may be TRBD1 or TRBD2 (5 bases each). V lost 4 bases, J lost 4 bases, and 13 bases lay in between. The CDR3 spans 14 residues. Germline loops: CDR1 SQVTM, CDR2 ANQGSEA.

There are a few counts of this clonotype. The chain couples TRBV6-1 to TRBJ1-3; D gene ambiguous. The CDR3 totals 16 residues. The V gene lost 4 bases and the J gene lost 2 bases, with 15 bases spanning the gap. Germline V gene data show CDR1 as MNHNS and CDR2 as SASEGT. The CDR3 DNA sequence: TGTGCCAGCAGTGTTGGGTTGACGGTTACTGGAAACACCATATATTTT. It translates to CASSVGLTVTGNTIYF.